The clone carrying this T cell receptor beta chain was recorded only once. The antigen is undetermined. This sample is drawn from a study of CD8 T cells in Susac syndrome. CD8+ and CD4+ T cells from blood underwent TCR beta sequencing, which was carried out in a high-throughput format. TEMRA cells underwent FACS enrichment and CD8+ and CD4+ T cells underwent negative isolation. Study-level findings and limits: An acknowledgment was made by the study that its TCR sequencing and HLA analysis involved relatively few individuals.

Trimming left V 3 bases short and J 2 bases short, with 12 bases between. CDR1 is SQVTM and CDR2 is ANQGSEA in the germline V gene. This CDR3 contains 14 residues. When the RNA was reverse transcribed, random hexamers were used with an input of about 0.5 to 1 ug. Amplification of TCR beta CDR3 spanned 54 Vbeta and 13 Jbeta via immunoSEQ multiplex PCR. Using its own MiXCR run on the immunoSEQ multiplex PCR reads, TCRdb lists one record per CDR3 protein. The sample yields some 150,000 distinct CDR3 sequences, approximately 94% seen once. This rearrangement joins TRBV29-1 to TRBJ2-3, with D possibly being TRBD2 (6 bases). Sequenced sample: CD4+ T cells from PBMCs. This clonotype was sampled from a human donor in good health. The CDR3 spells CSVDGTPFTDTQYF. The CDR3 coding sequence is TGCAGCGTTGACGGGACTCCCTTCACAGATACGCAGTATTTT.